This TCR beta chain was observed in a study of T-cell reconstitution after alpha-beta-depleted transplantation in children. Concerning this clonotype: Its antigen is not identified.

With 4 bases removed from V and 3 bases from J, the gap between germline ends came to 22 bases. Germline V gene lookup returns CDR1 SGHRS and CDR2 YFSETQ. The CDR3 totals 17 residues. Study-level results: Some patients owed their high day-60 TCRbeta diversity to surviving recipient T cells and thymic progenitors. Reportedly, alpha-beta T cells present about two months post-transplant originated from several hundred expanded clones of graft origin. The authors attributed T-cell counts and diversity one year after transplant mostly to newly produced T cells.

TCRbeta library construction was performed incorporating unique molecular identifiers. TCRdb recomputed calls from the PCR reads with MiXCR, one row per CDR3 protein. The sample consists of 500,000 to 600,000 distinct CDR3 sequences, 25% to 30% of them appearing once. The J gene is TRBJ2-5, the V gene TRBV5-1; either TRBD1 or TRBD2 may fit D (5 bases each). The receptor was isolated from a boy under two years old with Wiskott-Aldrich syndrome, due to receive a stem cell transplant. The sample in question was PBMCs, obtained before TCRalphabeta/CD19-depleted stem cell transplant. The CDR3 nucleotides are TGCGCCAGCAGCCCCGCGGTGGGAGCAGGGCGTGAAGAGACCCAGTACTTC. Translation: CASSPAVGAGREETQYF.